Listed below are T cell receptor beta chains from one sample, sequenced in a study of breast tumors, draining lymph nodes, adjacent tissues. TCRdb re-derived calls from the multiplex PCR reads in MiXCR, one entry per CDR3 protein. This table has about 230,000 distinct CDR3 sequences, approximately 30% appearing once. Material: axillary lymph node tissue. The receptors were gathered from a female donor with breast cancer. Some clones in this sample may be carry-over from other donors' samples. Each CDR3 is given with its conserved first and last residue. A D gene is named only where the DNA matches it firmly. Clone size is given for some rows only: seen once, a few or many times, or a class if the clone is expanded.

d_gene	j_gene	v_gene	abundance	CDR3nt	CDR3aa
TRBD1	TRBJ2-3	TRBV20-1	-	TGCAGTGCTAGCCGACAGGGGACAGATACGCAGTATTTT	CSASRQGTDTQYF
-	TRBJ2-1	TRBV28	few	TGTGCCAGCAGTGCCCTCGGTCCGTACAATGAGCAGTTCTTC	CASSALGPYNEQFF
-	TRBJ2-3	TRBV7-2	many	TGTGCCAGCAGCTCAAAGCCGACCACAGATACGCAGTATTTT	CASSSKPTTDTQYF
-	TRBJ2-3	TRBV2	many	TGTGCCAGCAGGGTGAGCCCTCTTAGCACAGATACGCAGTATTTT	CASRVSPLSTDTQYF
TRBD2	TRBJ2-7	TRBV20-1	many	TGCAGTGCTAGCCCACTAGCGGGAAGGGTGGGCGAGCAGTACTTC	CSASPLAGRVGEQYF
-	TRBJ1-2	TRBV5-6	many	TGTGCCAGCAGCCGTTCTTACTATGGCTACACCTTC	CASSRSYYGYTF
-	TRBJ1-1	TRBV20-1	-	TGCAGTGCTAGCCTGAACACTGAAGCTTCCTTT	CSASLNTEASF
TRBD2	TRBJ2-1	TRBV29-1	many	TGCAGCGACCGACTAGCGGGAGACTACAATGAGCAGTTCTTC	CSDRLAGDYNEQFF
-	TRBJ2-2	TRBV5-1	many	TGCGCCAGCAGCTTGAGTCACACCGGGGAGCTGTTTTTT	CASSLSHTGELFF
TRBD2	TRBJ2-2	TRBV12-3/TRBV12-4	-	TGTGCCAGCAGCCCGAGCGGGAGGGCCTGGAACGGGGAGCTGTTTTTT	CASSPSGRAWNGELFF
-	TRBJ1-5	TRBV20-1	-	TGCAGTGCTCGAAGGGGCGTAAAAGAGACCCAGCATTTT	CSARRGVKETQHF
TRBD2	TRBJ2-3	TRBV7-9	-	TGTGCCAGCAGCTTAAAATCTAGCGGGAGTGGGGATACGCAGTATTTT	CASSLKSSGSGDTQYF
-	TRBJ1-1	TRBV12-3/TRBV12-4	few	TGTGCCAGCAGTTTTGGGGCTAGGAACACTGAAGCTTTCTTT	CASSFGARNTEAFF
-	TRBJ2-5	TRBV5-4	-	TGTGCCAGCAGCTCCTTGGGGCCCCAAGAGACCCAGTACTTC	CASSSLGPQETQYF
-	TRBJ1-1	TRBV11-3	few	TGTGCCAGCAGCCAGGGACCTTCGAACACTGAAGCTTTCTTT	CASSQGPSNTEAFF
TRBD2	TRBJ2-1	TRBV5-8	many	TGTGCCAGCAGCTTGGGGGGCGGGAGCTCCTACAATGAGCAGTTCTTC	CASSLGGGSSYNEQFF
-	TRBJ2-3	TRBV6-5	many	TGTGCCAGCAGCCGAAGGGCCGGGTTCCCAGATACGCAGTATTTT	CASSRRAGFPDTQYF
TRBD2	TRBJ2-5	TRBV24-1	-	TGTGCCACCAGTGCTCGCGGGAGGGCGGGGGAGACCCAGTACTTC	CATSARGRAGETQYF
TRBD2	TRBJ2-2	TRBV29-1	-	TGCAGCACCCGGACTAGCGAGAACACCGGGGAGCTGTTTTTT	CSTRTSENTGELFF
-	TRBJ1-6	TRBV11-2	many	TGTGCCAGCAGCTTAGTTGCCGGCAGGTGGAATAATTCACCCCTCCACTTT	CASSLVAGRWNNSPLHF
-	TRBJ2-1	TRBV7-3	-	TGTGCCAGCAGCTTATGCTGGGGCTCCACGGGTCGGCATGAGCAGTTCTTC	CASSLCWGSTGRHEQFF
TRBD1	TRBJ2-3	TRBV7-3	-	TGTGCCAGCAGCTTAGGACAGGGGGCAAATACGCAGTATTTT	CASSLGQGANTQYF
-	TRBJ2-2	TRBV4-2	many	TGTGCCAGCAGCCAATTTATGTGGGGGGACGGGGAGCTGTTTTTT	CASSQFMWGDGELFF
-	TRBJ2-1	TRBV5-1	many	TGCGCCAGCAGCTTGGTGAGGGCTAGGGGGTACAATGAGCAGTTCTTC	CASSLVRARGYNEQFF
TRBD2	TRBJ2-1	TRBV20-1	-	TGCAGTGCTAGTAAGGGACTAGCGGGAGCTAGCCACAATGAGCAGTTCTTC	CSASKGLAGASHNEQFF
-	TRBJ2-3	TRBV11-3	once	TGTGGCAGCAGCTTGGAGGGACTTGCAACAGATACGCAGTATTTT	CGSSLEGLATDTQYF
-	TRBJ2-5	TRBV11-2	-	TGTGCCAGCAGCTTAGACAGGGGTTGGCGAGAGACCCAGTACTTC	CASSLDRGWRETQYF
TRBD2	TRBJ2-7	TRBV7-6	many	TGTGCCAGCAGCTTAGGGACTAGCGTATACGAGCAGTACTTC	CASSLGTSVYEQYF
-	TRBJ2-3	TRBV7-9	-	TGTGCCAGCAGCTTACCAGGAGATACGCAGTATTTT	CASSLPGDTQYF
-	TRBJ1-6	TRBV28	-	TGTGCCAGCAGAGGGAATAGTCGGGGGCCCCTCCACTTT	CASRGNSRGPLHF
TRBD2	TRBJ2-3	TRBV6-1	-	TGTGCCAGCAGTGAAGCGGCGGGAGGTCCTAGCACAGATACGCATTATTTT	CASSEAAGGPSTDTHYF
-	TRBJ2-5	TRBV12-3/TRBV12-4	-	TGTGCCAGCAGGGGGACCGAAGGGGAAGAGACCCAGTACTTC	CASRGTEGEETQYF
-	TRBJ1-5	TRBV12-3/TRBV12-4	many	TGTGCCAGCAGCTTCGGTAAAAATCAGCCCCAGCATTTT	CASSFGKNQPQHF
TRBD1	TRBJ1-3	TRBV18	many	TGTGCCAGCCCAGGGACAGGCCGAAACACCATATATTTT	CASPGTGRNTIYF
TRBD1	TRBJ1-2	TRBV6-2/TRBV6-3	many	TGTGCCACAATGGGACAGGGGTATGGCTACACCTTC	CATMGQGYGYTF
-	TRBJ2-7	TRBV7-2	many	TGTGCCAGCAGCTTAGGCGGGGTCGAGCAGTACTTC	CASSLGGVEQYF
-	TRBJ2-2	TRBV4-1	many	TGCGCCAGCAGCCAAAGGAGCAGGGAGGCCGGGGAGCTGTTTTTT	CASSQRSREAGELFF
TRBD1	TRBJ1-4	TRBV5-1	once	TGCGCCAGCAGCTTGGAGGGACAGGGTAATGAAAAACTGTTTTTT	CASSLEGQGNEKLFF
-	TRBJ2-3	TRBV20-1	many	TGCAGTGCTAGAGATAGCGGTCCTGGCACAGATACGCAGTATTTT	CSARDSGPGTDTQYF
-	TRBJ2-2	TRBV7-6	many	TGTGCCAGCAGCTCGGCCGGGACACCAACGAACACCGGGGAGCTGTTTTTT	CASSSAGTPTNTGELFF
TRBD2	TRBJ2-1	TRBV6-6	-	TGTGCCAGCACCCCCCCCAGAGCGGGAGCCTACAATGGGCAGTTCTTC	CASTPPRAGAYNGQFF
-	TRBJ2-2	TRBV2	many	TGTGCCAGCAGTCGAACTAGCCGATGGGCGGCCACCGGGGAGCTGTTTTTT	CASSRTSRWAATGELFF
TRBD2	TRBJ2-1	TRBV28	-	TGTGCCAGCAGCAAAAGGGTACTAGCGTACTACAATGAGCAGTTCTTC	CASSKRVLAYYNEQFF
-	TRBJ2-5	TRBV10-3	many	TGTGCCACCAGTCACCGGGACGTACACCAAGAGACCCAGTACTTC	CATSHRDVHQETQYF
-	TRBJ2-1	TRBV20-1	many	TGCAGTGCTAGGACGAGTGTTGGGGGTCGAGGCAATGAGCAGTTCTTC	CSARTSVGGRGNEQFF
TRBD1	TRBJ1-2	TRBV19	many	TGTGCCAGTAGTATCTTACAGGGGGACGGCTACACCTTC	CASSILQGDGYTF
TRBD1	TRBJ2-5	TRBV19	many	TGTGCCAGTAGTCCTGGACAGGAAGAGACCCAGTACTTC	CASSPGQEETQYF
-	TRBJ2-5	TRBV20-1	many	TGCAGTGCTAGAGATCAGAACAGATACAGGGTCCTTAAGGAGACCCAGTACTTC	CSARDQNRYRVLKETQYF